These 17 T cell receptor beta chains were sequenced from one sample in a study of cytomegalovirus exposure and HLA in healthy donors. With 60 Vbeta and 13 Jbeta primers, the PCR was carried out. Profiling relied on immunoSEQ multiplex PCR, and the TCRdb table lists in-frame clones only, not all of them. The data contain 150,000 to 200,000 clones, roughly 70% of them singletons. Specimen: PBMCs. The receptors shown here come from a woman younger than 30 in good health and CMV-seropositive.

This clone was detected only a few times. This sequence joins TRBV5-6 and TRBJ1-2; tentative D call: TRBD1 (6 bases). Per germline, CDR1 SGHDT and CDR2 YYEEEE. Trimming left V 0 bases short and J 2 bases short, with 14 bases between. This CDR3 region has 16 residues. CDR3 DNA: TGTGCCAGCAGCTTGGTCAGGGGCCAGGGGAACTATGGCTACACCTTC. It yields the protein CASSLVRGQGNYGYTF. The full variable domain, rest sourced from reference TRBV5-6 and TRBJ1-2, is DAGVTQSPTHLIKTRGQQVTLRCSPKSGHDTVSWYQQALGQGPQFIFQYYEEEERQRGNFPDRFSGHQFPNYSSELNVNALLLGDSALYLCASSLVRGQGNYGYTFGSGTRLTVV.

This clone appeared a few times. The chain recombines TRBV19 with TRBJ2-5; 9 nucleotides match TRBD1. This CDR3 has 15 residues. Germline CDR1 LNHDA, CDR2 SQIVND (reference sequence). Unmatched junction bases numbered 5, after V lost 5 bases and J lost 1 base. Here the CDR3 reads CASSARDRVQETQYF. The DNA for the CDR3 is TGTGCCAGTAGTGCCCGGGACAGGGTCCAAGAGACCCAGTACTTC. Full variable domain (outside the CDR3, taken from reference TRBV19 and TRBJ2-5): DGGITQSPKYLFRKEGQNVTLSCEQNLNHDAMYWYRQDPGQGLRLIYYSQIVNDFQKGDIAEGYSVSREKKESFPLTVTSAQKNPTAFYLCASSARDRVQETQYFGPGTRLLVL.

The V and J genes are TRBV4-1 and TRBJ2-4; TRBD2 matches at 14 bases. This CDR3 region has 19 residues. Germline trimming cut 0 bases from V and 7 bases from J; bases unmatched to any gene: 11. Germline CDR1 and CDR2: MGHRA and YSYEKL. This chain's CDR3 is CASSQDLGGLAGGGNIQYF. The CDR3 coding sequence is TGCGCCAGCAGCCAAGACCTCGGAGGACTAGCGGGGGGTGGTAACATTCAGTACTTC.

This clone appeared a single time. The rearrangement joins TRBV2 to TRBJ2-7; TRBD1 matches at 10 bases. V was pared by 7 bases and J by 2 bases, with 14 bases of the junction left unmatched. Germline CDR1 and CDR2: SNHLY and FYNNEI. The CDR3 loop spans 17 amino acids. The CDR3, as DNA: TGTGCCAGCAAAGTAGATGGGACAGGGGTTCTAGCCTACGAGCAGTACTTC. As protein: CASKVDGTGVLAYEQYF.

This clone has only one observation. V gene TRBV2 combines with J gene TRBJ2-6; D perhaps matches TRBD1 (5 bases). CDR1 is SNHLY, CDR2 FYNNEI, per germline. The CDR3 is made up of 15 amino acids. V lost 7 bases, J lost 0 bases, and 10 bases lay in between. CDR3 region: CASKDSHSGANVLTF. The CDR3 DNA reads TGTGCCAGCAAAGACAGTCACTCTGGGGCCAACGTCCTGACTTTC.

This clone came up a few times. The chain couples TRBV9 to TRBJ2-7, with 7 bases aligning to TRBD1. The J segment lost 0 bases and the V segment lost 1 base, leaving 4 bases of the junction unmatched. Germline V gene lookup returns CDR1 SGDLS and CDR2 YYNGEE. The CDR3 sequence is 15 residues long. CDR3 sequence: CASSVSWDSSYEQYF. The CDR3 nucleotides read TGTGCCAGCAGCGTATCCTGGGACAGCTCCTACGAGCAGTACTTC. The variable domain in full, with the rest retrieved from reference TRBV9 and TRBJ2-7, is DSGVTQTPKHLITATGQRVTLRCSPRSGDLSVYWYQQSLDQGLQFLIQYYNGEERAKGNILERFSAQQFPDLHSELNLSSLELGDSALYFCASSVSWDSSYEQYFGPGTRLTVT.

V and J are TRBV9 and TRBJ2-5; 9 bases are shared with TRBD1. The J call may be in error: the DNA end matches TRBJ2-7 better. Germline-derived CDR1 and CDR2 are SGDLS and YYNGEE. The CDR3 totals 15 residues. The DNA of the CDR3 is TGTGCCAGCAGCGCCGGGACAGGGAATCAGTACGAGCAGTACTTC. As protein: CASSAGTGNQYEQYF.

This clone has only one observation. The chain is built from TRBV7-2 and TRBJ2-1; D gene uncertain. V was pared by 4 bases and J by 7 bases, with 8 bases between. CDR3 length: 12 amino acids. Germline values: CDR1 SGHTA, CDR2 FQGNSA. The DNA of the CDR3 is TGTGCCAGCAGCTCGACCGGGAATGAGCAGTTCTTC. This codes for CASSSTGNEQFF.

CDR3 nucleotides: TGCGCCAGCAGCCAAGATGTTACAGGGGTAAACACTGAAGCTTTCTTT. Its protein is CASSQDVTGVNTEAFF. The V and J genes are TRBV4-3 and TRBJ1-1, with 7 bases aligning to TRBD1. This CDR3 has 16 residues. The junction had 6 bases not matched to a gene; V was cut back by 0 bases and J by 2 bases. Germline V gene data show CDR1 as LGHNA and CDR2 as YSLEER.

As to this clone: Other DNA sequences in this sample translate to the same CDR3. This sequence joins TRBV9 and TRBJ1-4, with TRBD1 matching 7 bases. The CDR3 runs to 19 residues. CDR1 is SGDLS, CDR2 YYNGEE, per germline. The junction had 14 bases not matched to a gene; V was cut back by 3 bases and J by 0 bases. In DNA, the CDR3 is TGTGCCAGCAGCGCCCAAAAAGACGGTCAGGGGGCAACTAATGAAAAACTGTTTTTT. Translated: CASSAQKDGQGATNEKLFF.

Remarks on this clone: The sample carries other DNA sequences with the same CDR3. The chain uses TRBV19 and TRBJ1-5, with D maybe TRBD1 (5 bases). The CDR3 has 14 amino acids. Germline CDR1 reads LNHDA; CDR2 reads SQIVND (reference sequence). Trimming left V 1 base short and J 3 bases short, with 7 bases between. CDR3 loop: CASSIGQSNQPQHF. Written as DNA, the CDR3 is TGTGCCAGTAGTATAGGACAGTCCAATCAGCCCCAGCATTTT.

This clone appeared a few times. The chain uses TRBV9 and TRBJ2-1; 11 bases match TRBD2. The V gene's germline CDR1 is SGDLS and CDR2 YYNGEE. The length of the CDR3 is 15 residues. Trimming removed 5 bases from V and 5 bases from J; junction bases left unmatched: 6. CDR3 nucleotide sequence: TGTGCCAGCAGGAAACCGGGACTAGCGGACAATGAGCAGTTCTTC. Protein product: CASRKPGLADNEQFF.

The rearrangement joins TRBV9 to TRBJ1-2; unclear D gene. The CDR3 contains 13 residues. V dropped 3 bases and J dropped 3 bases, with 9 bases sitting between them. From germline, CDR1 is SGDLS and CDR2 YYNGEE. In DNA, the CDR3 is TGTGCCAGCAGCGCCGGGGAGGACTATGGCTACACCTTC. Translation gives CASSAGEDYGYTF.

This rearrangement joins TRBV4-2 to TRBJ1-2; D is perhaps TRBD1 (5 bases). V lost 4 bases and J lost 4, with 19 bases in between. The CDR3 sequence is 16 residues long. Germline CDR1 is LGHNA and CDR2 is YNFKEQ. The CDR3 protein is CASSPPSTELPYGYTF. In DNA, the CDR3 is TGTGCCAGCAGCCCCCCCTCGACAGAATTGCCCTATGGCTACACCTTC.

V and J are TRBV7-9 and TRBJ1-4, with D possibly TRBD1 on 6 matching bases. This CDR3 is 15 amino acids long. Germline V gene data show CDR1 as SEHNR and CDR2 as FQNEAQ (reference sequence). Trimming left V 0 bases short and J 8 bases short, with 13 bases between. DNA for the CDR3: TGTGCCAGCAGCTTAGCCCCAGGGGCGCGGGAAAAACTGTTTTTT. Its protein is CASSLAPGAREKLFF.

V and J are TRBV6-1 and TRBJ2-3; 7 nucleotides line up with TRBD2. This CDR3 has 15 residues. CDR1 and CDR2 (germline): MNHNS, SASEGT. Germline trimming cut 3 bases from V and 3 bases from J; bases unmatched to any gene: 6. The CDR3 region is CASSDGGGETDTQYF. The CDR3 region has the DNA TGTGCCAGCAGTGACGGCGGGGGAGAGACAGATACGCAGTATTTT.

Regarding this clone: The junction departs from germline at one end; a sequencing error may be responsible. The chain links TRBV4-2 to TRBJ1-6; D is undetermined. Germline CDR1 is LGHNA and CDR2 is YNFKEQ. The CDR3 spans 14 residues. CDR3 amino acids: CASSQEGYNSPLHF. The CDR3 DNA sequence: TGTGCCAGCAGCCAAGAGGGCTATAATTCACCCCTCCACTTC.